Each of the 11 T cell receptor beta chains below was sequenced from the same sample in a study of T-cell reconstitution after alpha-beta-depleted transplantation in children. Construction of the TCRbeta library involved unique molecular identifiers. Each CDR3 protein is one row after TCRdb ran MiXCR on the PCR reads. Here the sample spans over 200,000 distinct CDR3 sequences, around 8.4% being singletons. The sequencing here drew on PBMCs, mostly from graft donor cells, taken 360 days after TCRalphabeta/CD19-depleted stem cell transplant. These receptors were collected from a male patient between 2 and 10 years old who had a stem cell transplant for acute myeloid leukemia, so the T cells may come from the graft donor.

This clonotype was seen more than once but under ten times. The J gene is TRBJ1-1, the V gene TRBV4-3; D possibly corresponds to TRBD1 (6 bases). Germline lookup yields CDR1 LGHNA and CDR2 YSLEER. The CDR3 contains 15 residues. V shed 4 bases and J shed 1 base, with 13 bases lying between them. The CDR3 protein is CASSPSGQQNTEAFF. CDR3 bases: TGCGCCAGCAGCCCCAGCGGACAGCAGAACACTGAAGCTTTCTTT.

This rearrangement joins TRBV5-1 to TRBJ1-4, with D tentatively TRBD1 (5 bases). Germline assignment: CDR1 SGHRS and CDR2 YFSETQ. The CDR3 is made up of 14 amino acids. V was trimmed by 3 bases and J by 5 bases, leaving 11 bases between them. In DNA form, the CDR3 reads TGCGCCAGCAGCTCGGGGGACGGCAATGAAAAACTGTTTTTT. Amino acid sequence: CASSSGDGNEKLFF.

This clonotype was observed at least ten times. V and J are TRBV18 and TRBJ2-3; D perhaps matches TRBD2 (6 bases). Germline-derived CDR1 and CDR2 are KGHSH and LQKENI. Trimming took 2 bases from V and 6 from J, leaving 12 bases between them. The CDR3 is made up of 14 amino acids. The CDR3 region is CASSPKEGIDTQYF. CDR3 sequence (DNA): TGTGCCAGCTCACCAAAGGAGGGAATCGATACGCAGTATTTT.

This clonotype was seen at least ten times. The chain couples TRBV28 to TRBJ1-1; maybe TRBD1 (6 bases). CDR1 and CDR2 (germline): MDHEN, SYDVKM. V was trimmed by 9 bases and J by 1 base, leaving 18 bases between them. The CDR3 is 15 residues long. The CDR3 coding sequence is TGTGCCAGTCATTCTACAGGGCTAGGGAACACTGAAGCTTTCTTT. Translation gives CASHSTGLGNTEAFF.

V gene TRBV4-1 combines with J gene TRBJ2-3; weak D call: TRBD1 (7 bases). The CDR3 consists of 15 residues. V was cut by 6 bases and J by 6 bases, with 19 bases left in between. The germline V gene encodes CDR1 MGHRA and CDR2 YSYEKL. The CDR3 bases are TGCGCCAGCAGGCGGCGGTCGGAGGGACAGGATACGCAGTATTTT. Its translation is CASRRRSEGQDTQYF.

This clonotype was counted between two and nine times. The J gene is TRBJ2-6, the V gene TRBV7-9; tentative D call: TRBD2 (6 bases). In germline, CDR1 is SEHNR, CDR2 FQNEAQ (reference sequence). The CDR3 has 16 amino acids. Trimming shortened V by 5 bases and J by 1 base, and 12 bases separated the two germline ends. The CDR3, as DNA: TGTGCCAGCAGCCTGACGGGGGAGTCTGGGGCCAACGTCCTGACTTTC. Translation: CASSLTGESGANVLTF.

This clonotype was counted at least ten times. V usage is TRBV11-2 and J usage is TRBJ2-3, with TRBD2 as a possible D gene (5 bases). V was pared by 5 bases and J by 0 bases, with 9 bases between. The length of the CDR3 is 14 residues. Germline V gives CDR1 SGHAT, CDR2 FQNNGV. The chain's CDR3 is CASSRRTSTDTQYF. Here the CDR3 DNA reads TGTGCCAGCAGCCGTAGGACTAGCACAGATACGCAGTATTTT.

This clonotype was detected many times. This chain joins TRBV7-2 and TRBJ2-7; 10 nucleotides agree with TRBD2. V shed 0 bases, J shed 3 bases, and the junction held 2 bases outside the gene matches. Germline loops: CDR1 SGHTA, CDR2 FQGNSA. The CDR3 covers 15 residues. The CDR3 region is CASSLALAGSYEQYF. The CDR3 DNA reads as TGTGCCAGCAGCTTAGCACTAGCGGGAAGCTACGAGCAGTACTTC.

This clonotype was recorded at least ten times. The CDR3 DNA sequence: TGCGCCAGCAGCCAAGAACTAGCGGGCCCCCGGGAGCAGTACTTC. This codes for CASSQELAGPREQYF. The chain joins TRBV4-3 to TRBJ2-7, with 9 bases identical to TRBD2. Germline V gene sequence: CDR1 LGHNA, CDR2 YSLEER. There are 15 residues in the CDR3. J lost 7 bases, V lost 0 bases, and 7 bases had no gene match.

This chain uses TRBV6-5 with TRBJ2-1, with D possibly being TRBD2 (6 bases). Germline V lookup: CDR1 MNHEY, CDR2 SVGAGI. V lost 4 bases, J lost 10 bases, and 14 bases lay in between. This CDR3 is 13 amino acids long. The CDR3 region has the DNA TGTGCCAGCAGTTTCTGGCCCGGGGGAGAGCAGTTCTTC. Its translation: CASSFWPGGEQFF.

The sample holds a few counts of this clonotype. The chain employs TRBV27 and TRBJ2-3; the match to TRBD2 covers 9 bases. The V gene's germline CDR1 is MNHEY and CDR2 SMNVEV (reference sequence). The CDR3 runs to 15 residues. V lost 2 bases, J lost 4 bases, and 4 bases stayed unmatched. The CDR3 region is CASSLGLAGADTQYF. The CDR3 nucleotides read TGTGCCAGCAGTTTAGGGTTAGCGGGAGCAGATACGCAGTATTTT.